The sample holds a few counts of the clone carrying this TCR beta chain. The data were taken from a study of T-cell reconstitution after alpha-beta-depleted transplantation in children. Germline values: CDR1 SGHVS, CDR2 FNYEAQ. Trimming pared 2 bases from V and 5 bases from J, leaving 12 bases between. The CDR3 totals 14 residues. Construction of the TCRbeta library involved unique molecular identifiers. MiXCR was run by TCRdb on the PCR reads, yielding one entry per CDR3 protein. The sample includes hundreds of thousands of distinct CDR3 sequences, 16% of them seen just once. The input for sequencing was PBMCs from the stem cell graft donor, taken from the stem cell graft. V gene TRBV7-6 combines with J gene TRBJ2-5; D is uncertain. This receptor was taken from a human donor who donated a stem cell graft to a child with acute myeloid leukemia. The DNA for the CDR3 is TGTGCCAGCAGCTTATGGTCAGTGGGGGAGACCCAGTACTTC. This translates into CASSLWSVGETQYF.